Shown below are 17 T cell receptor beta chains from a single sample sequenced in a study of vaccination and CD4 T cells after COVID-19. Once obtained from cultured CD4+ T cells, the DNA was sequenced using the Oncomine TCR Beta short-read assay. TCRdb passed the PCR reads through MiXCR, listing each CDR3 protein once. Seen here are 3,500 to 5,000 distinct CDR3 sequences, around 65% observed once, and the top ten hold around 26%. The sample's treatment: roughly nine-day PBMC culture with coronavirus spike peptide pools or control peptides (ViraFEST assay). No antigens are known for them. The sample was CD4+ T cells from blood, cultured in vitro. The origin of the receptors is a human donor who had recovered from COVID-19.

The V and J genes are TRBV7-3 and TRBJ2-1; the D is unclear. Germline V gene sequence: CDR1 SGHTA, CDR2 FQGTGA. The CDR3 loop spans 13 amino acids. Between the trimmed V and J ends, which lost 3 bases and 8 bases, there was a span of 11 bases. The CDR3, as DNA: TGTGCCAGCAGCTTCGGTGCCCCCGATGAGCAGTTCTTC. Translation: CASSFGAPDEQFF.

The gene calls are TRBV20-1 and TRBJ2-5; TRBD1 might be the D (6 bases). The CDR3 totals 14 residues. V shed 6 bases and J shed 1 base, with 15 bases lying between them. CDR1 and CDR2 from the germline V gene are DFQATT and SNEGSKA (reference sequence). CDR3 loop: CSAPRGQSQETQYF. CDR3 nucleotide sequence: TGCAGTGCCCCTAGAGGACAGTCCCAAGAGACCCAGTACTTC.

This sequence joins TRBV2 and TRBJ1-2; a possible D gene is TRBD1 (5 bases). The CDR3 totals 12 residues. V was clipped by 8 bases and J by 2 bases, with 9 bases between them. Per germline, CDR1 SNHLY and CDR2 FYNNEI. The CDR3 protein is CASGRENYGYTF. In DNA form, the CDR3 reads TGTGCCAGCGGCAGGGAGAACTATGGCTACACCTTC.

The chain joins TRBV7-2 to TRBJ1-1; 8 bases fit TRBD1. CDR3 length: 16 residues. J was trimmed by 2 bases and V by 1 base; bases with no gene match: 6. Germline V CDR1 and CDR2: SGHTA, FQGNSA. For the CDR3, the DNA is TGTGCCAGCAGCTTAGTCGGGGGACAGGTAAACACTGAAGCTTTCTTT. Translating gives CASSLVGGQVNTEAFF.

The CDR3: CASSLQGASYTF. CDR3 in DNA: TGTGCCAGCAGCTTACAGGGGGCAAGCTACACCTTC. The chain carries TRBV12-3 or TRBV12-4 and TRBJ1-2, with TRBD1 matching over 9 bases. The V segment lost 6 bases and the J segment 9 bases; nucleotides outside the gene matches: 5. The CDR3 extends over 12 amino acids.

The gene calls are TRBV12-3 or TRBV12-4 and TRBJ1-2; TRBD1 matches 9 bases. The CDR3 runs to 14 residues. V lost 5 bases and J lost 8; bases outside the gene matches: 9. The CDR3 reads CASSPYRGRMGYTF. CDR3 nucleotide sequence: TGTGCCAGCAGTCCCTACAGGGGGCGTATGGGCTACACCTTC.

The CDR3 spells CASSPPGGYGYTF. The DNA for the CDR3 is TGTGCCAGCAGCCCTCCCGGCGGCTATGGCTACACCTTC. The chain employs TRBV27 and TRBJ1-2; D uncertain. CDR3 length equals 13 residues. CDR1 is MNHEY, CDR2 SMNVEV, per germline (reference sequence). Trimming pared 6 bases from V and 4 bases from J, leaving 12 bases between.

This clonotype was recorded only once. Written as DNA, the CDR3 is TGTGCCAGCAGCTTAGGGGACGGTAGCTCCTACGAGCAGTACTTC. It encodes CASSLGDGSSYEQYF. The chain carries TRBV11-3 and TRBJ2-7, with D perhaps being TRBD1 or TRBD2 (5 bases each). V lost 1 base and J lost 0, with 10 bases in between. Germline V CDR1 and CDR2: SGHNT, YENEEA. This CDR3 is built from 15 residues. Full variable domain (outside the CDR3, taken from reference TRBV11-3 and TRBJ2-7): EAGVVQSPRYKIIEKKQPVAFWCNPISGHNTLYWYLQNLGQGPELLIRYENEEAVDDSQLPKDRFSAERLKGVDSTLKIQPAELGDSAVYLCASSLGDGSSYEQYFGPGTRLTVT.

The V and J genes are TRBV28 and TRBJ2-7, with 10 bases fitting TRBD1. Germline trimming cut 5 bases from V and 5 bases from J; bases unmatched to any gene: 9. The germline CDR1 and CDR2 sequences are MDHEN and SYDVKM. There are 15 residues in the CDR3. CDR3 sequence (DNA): TGTGCCAGCAGTCCCGAGCGGGACAGGGGCGACGAGCAGTACTTC. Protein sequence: CASSPERDRGDEQYF.

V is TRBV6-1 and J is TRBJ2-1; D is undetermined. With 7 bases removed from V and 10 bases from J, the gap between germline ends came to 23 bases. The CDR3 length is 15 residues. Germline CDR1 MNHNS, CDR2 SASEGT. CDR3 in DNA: TGTGCCAGCACCCTGACTCCGGCTCCCGAACAGGAGCAGTTCTTC. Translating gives CASTLTPAPEQEQFF.

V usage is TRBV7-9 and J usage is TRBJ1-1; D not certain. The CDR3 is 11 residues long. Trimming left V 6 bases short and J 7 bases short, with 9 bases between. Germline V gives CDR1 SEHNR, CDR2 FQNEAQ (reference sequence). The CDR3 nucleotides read TGTGCCAGCAGAGCGGGTGGTGAAGCTTTCTTT. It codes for CASRAGGEAFF.

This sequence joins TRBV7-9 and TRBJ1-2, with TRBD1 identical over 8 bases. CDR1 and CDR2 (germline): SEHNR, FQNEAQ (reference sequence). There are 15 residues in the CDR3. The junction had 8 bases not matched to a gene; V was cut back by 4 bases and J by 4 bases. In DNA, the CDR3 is TGTGCCAGCAGCTCATACTCGACAGGGGCCTATGGCTACACCTTC. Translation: CASSSYSTGAYGYTF.

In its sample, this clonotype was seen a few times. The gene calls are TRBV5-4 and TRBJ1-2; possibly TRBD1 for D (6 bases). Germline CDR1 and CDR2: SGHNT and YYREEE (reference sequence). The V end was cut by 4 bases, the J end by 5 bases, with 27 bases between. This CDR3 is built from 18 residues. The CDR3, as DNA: TGTGCCAGCAGCCCTGGCACAGGGCACATTCGATCCCATTATGGCTACACCTTC. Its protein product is CASSPGTGHIRSHYGYTF.

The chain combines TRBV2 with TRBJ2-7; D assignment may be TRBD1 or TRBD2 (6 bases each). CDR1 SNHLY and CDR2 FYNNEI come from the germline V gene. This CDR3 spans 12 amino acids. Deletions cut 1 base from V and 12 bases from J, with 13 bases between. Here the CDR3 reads CASSEGGALRYF. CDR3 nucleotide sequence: TGTGCCAGCAGTGAAGGGGGGGCATTAAGGTACTTC.

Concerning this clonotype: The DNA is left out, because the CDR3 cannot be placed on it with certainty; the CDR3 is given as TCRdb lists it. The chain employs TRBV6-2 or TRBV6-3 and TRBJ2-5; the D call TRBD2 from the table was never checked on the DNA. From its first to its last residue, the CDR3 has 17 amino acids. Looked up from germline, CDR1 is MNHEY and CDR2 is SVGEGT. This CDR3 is CASSSSYSGGARETQYF.

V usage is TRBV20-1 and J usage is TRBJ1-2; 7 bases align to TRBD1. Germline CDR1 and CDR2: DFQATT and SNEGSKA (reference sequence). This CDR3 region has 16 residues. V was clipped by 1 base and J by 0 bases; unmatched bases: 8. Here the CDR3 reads CSARGTGGGSNYGYTF. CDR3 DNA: TGCAGTGCTAGAGGGACAGGAGGGGGTTCTAACTATGGCTACACCTTC.

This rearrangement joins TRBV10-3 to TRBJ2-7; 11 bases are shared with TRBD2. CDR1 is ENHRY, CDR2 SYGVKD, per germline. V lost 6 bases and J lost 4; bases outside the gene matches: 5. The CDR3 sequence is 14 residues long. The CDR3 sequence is CAISPTSGVYEQYF. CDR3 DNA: TGTGCCATCAGCCCGACTAGCGGGGTTTACGAGCAGTACTTC.